This T cell receptor beta chain was identified in a study of blood T cell repertoires in COVID-19. Study as a whole: Donors in the United States, Italy and Spain gave samples during acute or convalescent COVID-19.

Study processing details: Amplified reference gene primers provided the basis for estimating nucleated cell counts. Assay used: immunoSEQ multiplex PCR; TCRdb lists only in-frame clones, some missing. The D gene and trimming were derived from the DNA, and the V and J assignments and clone size from that table. The sample carries almost 250,000 clones, 86% recorded once. This clone occurred once. The specimen was peripheral blood. The sequence was obtained from a woman aged 55-69 years who had recovered from COVID-19.

The CDR3 here is CASREETFLSGNTIYF. For the CDR3, the DNA is TGTGCCAGTAGGGAGGAGACATTCCTCTCTGGAAACACCATATATTTT. This chain connects TRBV7-8 to TRBJ1-3; D is ambiguous. Per the germline V gene, CDR1 is SGHVS and CDR2 is FQNEAQ. V was pared by 9 bases and J by 0 bases, with 18 bases between. The CDR3 is 16 amino acids.